This T cell receptor (beta chain) stems from a study of blood T cell repertoires in COVID-19. Under the authors' procedure: How many nucleated cells were present was estimated from reference gene primer amplification. Assay: immunoSEQ multiplex PCR; the TCRdb copy retains only in-frame clones and omits some. That table supplies the V and J calls and clone size; D and trimming were determined from the DNA. In the table there are 74,000 or so clones, 89% of which are singletons. Trimming took off 3 bases at V and 7 bases at J, with 10 bases between the two ends. Germline loops: CDR1 LNHDA, CDR2 SQIVND (reference sequence). This CDR3 spans 13 amino acids.

The chain is built from TRBV19 and TRBJ2-4; tentatively, D is TRBD2 (5 bases). The sequencing sample was made of peripheral blood. The receptor's source is a man aged 45-60 years with active COVID-19. CDR3 protein: CASSMNGENIQYF. Written as DNA, the CDR3 is TGTGCCAGTAGTATGAACGGGGAGAACATTCAGTACTTC.